This TCR beta chain was found in a study of shared clonotypes between healthy human individuals. The CD8 memory sample joined CD45RO+ cells and CCR7-negative CD45RA+ cells. Findings and caveats of the study: Some clonotypes were shared by all four sorted-subset donors, while others were not shared. The non-shared ones had lower generation probabilities than the shared ones.

Libraries were prepared by immunoSEQ multiplex PCR; TCRdb keeps only in-frame clonotypes and omits some of them. The sample has some 700,000 clones; 90% are singletons. As concerns this clone: Antigen: not known.

Germline loops: CDR1 SGHRS, CDR2 YFSETQ. There are 13 residues in the CDR3. Trimming pared 4 bases from V and 5 bases from J, leaving 11 bases between. The sequence was obtained from a man between 18 and 29 years old in good health. Some clones in this sample may be carry-over from other donors' samples. The chain uses TRBV5-1 and TRBJ2-3; D unclear. Sequenced material: memory CD8+ T cells from PBMCs. The subset is: CD45RO+ cells pooled with CCR7-negative TemRA cells. The CDR3 DNA reads TGCGCCAGCAGCCTAATGGTAGGAGATACGCAGTATTTT. It is translated as CASSLMVGDTQYF.